The T cell receptor beta chain described here comes from a study of blood T cells in healthy people across ages. Overall study results and limits: Estimates of diversity drawn from one million T cells were considered underestimates. Shifts in expanded clonotypes may have been confounded by donor CMV status, which was unknown. The fall in TCR beta diversity per million T cells was roughly linear with age.

The CDR3 covers 13 residues. V shed 0 bases and J shed 7 bases, with 10 bases lying between them. The V gene's germline CDR1 is DFQATT and CDR2 SNEGSKA (reference sequence). This clonotype was observed a handful of times. Its cognate antigen is unknown. Sample-barcoded 5' priming and a J-beta primer mix drove a second PCR of 7 to 11 cycles. Template switching added a 12-random-nucleotide identifier to every cDNA molecule. One entry per CDR3 protein results from TCRdb running MiXCR on the 5' RACE reads. The sample holds 1.5 million to 2 million distinct CDR3 sequences, around 50% seen once. This chain connects TRBV20-1 to TRBJ2-1; D not certain. Material: blood. This receptor was identified in a woman aged 40 to 50 in good health. CDR3 sequence reads: CSARDYSGNEQFF. In nucleotides, the CDR3 is TGCAGTGCTAGAGATTACTCGGGTAATGAGCAGTTCTTC.